The 24 T cell receptor beta chains below come from one sample, sequenced in a study of cytomegalovirus exposure and HLA in healthy donors. The table came from immunoSEQ multiplex PCR; TCRdb's copy has only in-frame clones and leaves some out. The sample shows a few hundred thousand clones, nearly 90% of them seen only once. Input material: PBMCs. All receptors come from a woman between 18 and 30 years old in good health and CMV-seronegative.

A few counts support this clone. The chain carries TRBV10-1 and TRBJ1-6, with D maybe TRBD1 (6 bases). The CDR3 extends over 17 amino acids. Germline lookup yields CDR1 WNHNN and CDR2 SYGVQD (reference sequence). Trimming cost V 10 bases and J 0 bases, with 19 bases left between them. The CDR3 DNA is TGCGCCATCATCCGGGGCAGGGGCCGCTCCTATAATTCACCCCTCCACTTT. Translation: CAIIRGRGRSYNSPLHF.

The V and J genes are TRBV28 and TRBJ2-2; TRBD2 aligns across 15 bases. CDR1 is MDHEN, CDR2 SYDVKM, per germline. V shed 8 bases and J 6 bases; nucleotides not matched to a gene: 4. The CDR3 sequence is 15 residues long. The CDR3 loop is CASGLAGGFPGELFF. CDR3 nucleotide sequence: TGTGCCAGCGGACTAGCGGGGGGGTTCCCCGGGGAGCTGTTTTTT.

This chain uses TRBV27 with TRBJ1-2; D uncertain. Between the trimmed V and J ends, which lost 2 bases and 6 bases, there was a span of 10 bases. CDR3 length equals 13 residues. From germline, CDR1 is MNHEY and CDR2 SMNVEV (reference sequence). The chain's CDR3 is CASSLRSGNGYTF. The CDR3 DNA reads as TGTGCCAGCAGTTTAAGGTCCGGGAATGGCTACACCTTC.

The chain is built from TRBV7-9 and TRBJ2-3; D not resolved. V was trimmed by 3 bases and J by 1 base, leaving 14 bases between them. The CDR3 is made up of 16 amino acids. Per the germline V gene, CDR1 is SEHNR and CDR2 is FQNEAQ (reference sequence). CDR3 in DNA: TGTGCCAGCAGCTTCACCCCGAGTCGGGGCACAGATACGCAGTATTTT. Translated: CASSFTPSRGTDTQYF.

This rearrangement joins TRBV14 to TRBJ2-7; maybe TRBD2 (6 bases). CDR1 is SGHDN, CDR2 FVKESK, per germline. The CDR3 is made up of 18 amino acids. The germline V and J ends were trimmed by 1 base and 0 bases, with 19 bases remaining between them. The CDR3 loop is CASSQVSWAGTFSYEQYF. In DNA, the CDR3 is TGTGCCAGCAGCCAAGTTTCGTGGGCGGGGACTTTCTCCTACGAGCAGTACTTC.

The chain uses TRBV28 and TRBJ2-5; TRBD2 aligns across 10 bases. Losses at the gene ends were 4 bases for V and 5 bases for J; bases not matched to a gene: 10. The CDR3 loop spans 16 amino acids. In germline, CDR1 is MDHEN, CDR2 SYDVKM. CDR3 in amino acids: CASSSLKRGGPETQYF. The CDR3 DNA follows: TGTGCCAGCAGTTCCCTGAAGCGGGGGGGCCCGGAGACCCAGTACTTC.

In nucleotides, the CDR3 is TGTGCCAGCAGCCAAGTTGGACAGGAGAACACTGAAGCTTTCTTT. Translating gives CASSQVGQENTEAFF. The chain recombines TRBV4-2 with TRBJ1-1, with TRBD1 identical over 7 bases. The CDR3 extends over 15 amino acids. Unmatched junction bases numbered 3, after V lost 1 base and J lost 1 base. The germline V gene has CDR1 LGHNA and CDR2 YNFKEQ.

In its sample, this clone was seen once. The chain joins TRBV27 to TRBJ2-1; D perhaps matches TRBD2 (7 bases). Trimming took 6 bases from V and 4 from J, leaving 19 bases between them. This CDR3 is 16 amino acids long. The germline gives CDR1 MNHEY, CDR2 SMNVEV (reference sequence). As DNA, the CDR3 is TGTGCCAGCAGGAGCTCTGGGGGGGGCGGTTACAATGAGCAGTTCTTC. Its translation: CASRSSGGGGYNEQFF.

This clone came up once. The chain has TRBV6-6 and TRBJ1-2, with 8 bases matching TRBD1. Germline-derived CDR1 and CDR2 are MNHNY and SVGAGI (reference sequence). Trimming took 7 bases from V and 10 from J; bases not matched to a gene: 5. The CDR3 extends over 11 amino acids. The CDR3 spells CASTSTGVYTF. CDR3 bases: TGTGCCAGCACCTCGACAGGGGTCTACACCTTC.

This sequence joins TRBV9 and TRBJ2-2; D ambiguous. The CDR3 length is 14 residues. The germline CDR1 and CDR2 sequences are SGDLS and YYNGEE. V dropped 3 bases and J dropped 4 bases, with 10 bases sitting between them. CDR3 DNA sequence: TGTGCCAGCAGCGCCTTCCCCGGCACCGGGGAGCTGTTTTTT. Its translation: CASSAFPGTGELFF.

J is TRBJ2-1 and V is TRBV27; maybe TRBD2 (5 bases). V lost 5 bases, J lost 9 bases, and 17 bases lay in between. Germline values: CDR1 MNHEY, CDR2 SMNVEV (reference sequence). This CDR3 region has 14 residues. DNA for the CDR3: TGTGCCAGCAGTCCGTCGGGGAACAGTGGTGAGCAGTTCTTC. Translating it yields CASSPSGNSGEQFF.

This clone was observed a single time. The chain's CDR3 is CASSSIPPDRHYGYTF. The CDR3 region has the DNA TGTGCCAGCAGTTCGATCCCCCCGGACAGGCACTATGGCTACACCTTC. The chain uses TRBV27 and TRBJ1-2, with 7 bases lining up with TRBD1. The germline gives CDR1 MNHEY, CDR2 SMNVEV (reference sequence). V was pared by 4 bases and J by 3 bases, with 11 bases of the junction left unmatched. The CDR3 runs to 16 residues.

The rearrangement links TRBV5-1 to TRBJ2-7, with D tentatively TRBD2 (6 bases). The V gene's germline CDR1 is SGHRS and CDR2 YFSETQ. Deletions cut 3 bases from V and 6 bases from J, with 16 bases between. The CDR3 loop spans 14 amino acids. The CDR3 here is CASSWGLQEGEQYF. The CDR3 DNA sequence: TGCGCCAGCAGCTGGGGACTTCAGGAAGGCGAGCAGTACTTC. Based on the CDR3 plus reference TRBV5-1 and TRBJ2-7, the full variable domain is KAGVTQTPRYLIKTRGQQVTLSCSPISGHRSVSWYQQTPGQGLQFLFEYFSETQRNKGNFPGRFSGRQFSNSRSEMNVSTLELGDSALYLCASSWGLQEGEQYFGPGTRLTVT.

The chain combines TRBV10-3 with TRBJ1-3, with TRBD1 matching 9 bases. V was pared by 6 bases and J by 3 bases, with 18 bases of the junction left unmatched. The CDR3 extends over 19 amino acids. Germline CDR1 ENHRY, CDR2 SYGVKD. CDR3: CAISVTRGTGFLGGNTIYF. The CDR3, as DNA: TGTGCCATCAGCGTGACGCGGGGGACAGGGTTTTTGGGTGGAAACACCATATATTTT.

The V gene is TRBV28, the J gene TRBJ1-2, with 7 bases matching TRBD1. Losses at the gene ends were 4 bases for V and 13 bases for J; bases not matched to a gene: 6. This CDR3 is 11 amino acids long. Germline V lookup: CDR1 MDHEN, CDR2 SYDVKM. The CDR3 DNA sequence: TGTGCCAGCAGTTCCGACAGGGTTGGCACCTTC. Amino acid sequence: CASSSDRVGTF.

The V call is TRBV11-2, the J call TRBJ2-2; TRBD1 might be the D (5 bases). Germline loops: CDR1 SGHAT, CDR2 FQNNGV. The CDR3 sequence is 14 residues long. Trimming pared 4 bases from V and 6 bases from J, leaving 12 bases between. This CDR3 is CASSYHSGPGELFF. The CDR3 DNA follows: TGTGCCAGCAGCTATCACTCAGGGCCCGGGGAGCTGTTTTTT.

The genes are TRBV4-1 and TRBJ1-2; no clear D. CDR3 length: 16 residues. CDR1 and CDR2 from the germline V gene are MGHRA and YSYEKL. V was trimmed by 1 base and J by 3 bases, leaving 15 bases between them. CDR3 sequence reads: CASSQGTGAGDYGYTF. The CDR3 DNA reads as TGCGCCAGCAGCCAAGGAACGGGAGCTGGTGACTATGGCTACACCTTC.

This clone has a single count. This chain joins TRBV5-4 and TRBJ2-5; the D gene is possibly TRBD1 (5 bases). V was shortened by 0 bases and J by 2 bases, with 11 bases between the two germline ends. This CDR3 comprises 15 residues. Germline values: CDR1 SGHNT, CDR2 YYREEE (reference sequence). The CDR3 DNA follows: TGTGCCAGCAGCTTGGCGATGACAGTACAAGAGACCCAGTACTTC. It translates to CASSLAMTVQETQYF.

This clone was observed a handful of times. The chain is built from TRBV19 and TRBJ1-5, with D maybe TRBD1 (6 bases). Germline-derived CDR1 and CDR2 are LNHDA and SQIVND (reference sequence). V lost 5 bases, J lost 3 bases, and 14 bases lay in between. The CDR3 is 15 amino acids. The CDR3 bases are TGTGCCAGTAGTTCGACCACAGGGCCCAATCAGCCCCAGCATTTT. It is translated as CASSSTTGPNQPQHF.

The chain couples TRBV19 to TRBJ1-5; TRBD1 is a possible D gene (6 bases). The CDR3 runs 15 residues. CDR1 and CDR2 from the germline V gene are LNHDA and SQIVND (reference sequence). V dropped 7 bases and J dropped 3 bases, with 16 bases sitting between them. The CDR3 protein is CASTSGGDNNQPQHF. Here the CDR3 DNA reads TGTGCCAGTACCTCCGGGGGGGACAACAATCAGCCCCAGCATTTT.

The genes are TRBV5-4 and TRBJ1-2, with TRBD1 matching over 8 bases. CDR1 and CDR2 (germline): SGHNT, YYREEE (reference sequence). This CDR3 is 15 amino acids long. V trimming: 4 bases; J trimming: 2 bases; junction bases outside the gene matches: 7. This CDR3 reads CASSVKTGDNYGYTF. Here the CDR3 DNA reads TGTGCCAGCAGCGTAAAGACAGGGGACAACTATGGCTACACCTTC.

The chain joins TRBV7-9 to TRBJ1-1, with 9 bases lining up with TRBD1. The germline V gene has CDR1 SEHNR and CDR2 FQNEAQ (reference sequence). V lost 5 bases, J lost 4 bases, and 8 bases stayed unmatched. CDR3 length: 15 amino acids. The CDR3 sequence is CASSKDRGLGTEAFF. The CDR3 DNA reads as TGTGCCAGCAGCAAGGACAGGGGATTGGGCACTGAAGCTTTCTTT. Based on the CDR3 plus reference TRBV7-9 and TRBJ1-1, the full variable domain is DTGVSQNPRHKITKRGQNVTFRCDPISEHNRLYWYRQTLGQGPEFLTYFQNEAQLEKSRLLSDRFSAERPKGSFSTLEIQRTEQGDSAMYLCASSKDRGLGTEAFFGQGTRLTVV.

The V gene is TRBV6-1, the J gene TRBJ2-1, with D perhaps matching TRBD1 (6 bases). CDR3 length equals 12 residues. V lost 1 base, J lost 9 bases, and 7 bases lay in between. From germline, CDR1 is MNHNS and CDR2 SASEGT. The CDR3 protein is CASSEVGGEQFF. The CDR3 nucleotides are TGTGCCAGCAGTGAAGTAGGGGGTGAGCAGTTCTTC.

The chain employs TRBV2 and TRBJ2-3, with a possible D match to TRBD2 (7 bases). Trimming cost V 0 bases and J 7 bases, with 14 bases left between them. Germline-derived CDR1 and CDR2 are SNHLY and FYNNEI. The CDR3 extends over 15 amino acids. For the CDR3, the DNA is TGTGCCAGCAGTGAAGCGGGGGGGCCTCTCTATACGCAGTATTTT. This translates into CASSEAGGPLYTQYF.